A single sample is the source of the 16 T cell receptor beta chains below, sequenced in a study of coeliac disease. Libraries were prepared by immunoSEQ multiplex PCR; TCRdb keeps only in-frame clonotypes and omits some of them. The sample lists a few thousand clones, 69% occurring once. Sequencing was carried out using lymphocytes from the gut lamina propria. These receptors were taken from a woman aged 40 to 50.

The V gene is TRBV28, the J gene TRBJ1-5, with D uncertain. The germline V gene has CDR1 MDHEN and CDR2 SYDVKM. This CDR3 contains 12 residues. Trimming removed 5 bases from V and 9 bases from J, with 11 bases in between. The CDR3 region is CASSATVGPQHF. In nucleotides, the CDR3 is TGTGCCAGCAGTGCAACGGTTGGGCCCCAGCATTTT.

This chain joins TRBV18 and TRBJ1-1; possible D gene TRBD1, 5 bases. From germline, CDR1 is KGHSH and CDR2 LQKENI. V was clipped by 4 bases and J by 1 base, with 10 bases between them. This CDR3 is built from 14 residues. The CDR3 protein is CASSRLTGNTEAFF. The DNA of the CDR3 is TGTGCCAGCTCACGCCTAACAGGGAACACTGAAGCTTTCTTT. Combining the CDR3 with reference TRBV18 and TRBJ1-1 gives the whole variable domain NAGVMQNPRHLVRRRGQEARLRCSPMKGHSHVYWYRQLPEEGLKFMVYLQKENIIDESGMPKERFSAEFPKEGPSILRIQQVVRGDSAAYFCASSRLTGNTEAFFGQGTRLTVV.

This clone has a single count. V and J are TRBV27 and TRBJ2-7; 8 positions match TRBD1. The trim removed 4 bases at V and 5 bases at J, leaving 7 bases unmatched. This CDR3 contains 14 residues. The germline V gene has CDR1 MNHEY and CDR2 SMNVEV (reference sequence). CDR3 region: CASSSWTGHDEQYF. In DNA, the CDR3 is TGTGCCAGCAGTTCCTGGACAGGGCACGACGAGCAGTACTTC.

This clone showed up just a few times. V is TRBV7-9 and J is TRBJ1-3; 7 bases agree with TRBD1. Trimming at V came to 5 bases and at J to 0 bases, leaving 7 bases not matched to a gene. From germline, CDR1 is SEHNR and CDR2 FQNEAQ (reference sequence). The CDR3 has 16 residues. The CDR3 nucleotides read TGTGCCAGCAGCCCCAGGGGGTCCAACTCTGGAAACACCATATATTTT. Translated, it gives CASSPRGSNSGNTIYF.

The chain employs TRBV9 and TRBJ2-5; 9 bases are shared with TRBD1. The CDR3 extends over 15 amino acids. Trimming took 3 bases from V and 2 from J; bases not matched to a gene: 5. Looked up from germline, CDR1 is SGDLS and CDR2 is YYNGEE. Written as DNA, the CDR3 is TGTGCCAGCAGCGCCGGGACAGGGAATCAAGAGACCCAGTACTTC. Its protein product is CASSAGTGNQETQYF. Full variable domain (remainder filled in from reference TRBV9 and TRBJ2-5): DSGVTQTPKHLITATGQRVTLRCSPRSGDLSVYWYQQSLDQGLQFLIQYYNGEERAKGNILERFSAQQFPDLHSELNLSSLELGDSALYFCASSAGTGNQETQYFGPGTRLLVL.

V and J are TRBV4-2 and TRBJ2-6; a weak D match, TRBD1 (6 bases). V was trimmed by 5 bases and J by 0 bases, leaving 14 bases between them. Germline CDR1 reads LGHNA; CDR2 reads YNFKEQ. The CDR3 length is 17 residues. The CDR3 DNA is TGTGCCAGCAGCTTGGACAGCTATAGCTCTGGGGCCAACGTCCTGACTTTC. This sequence encodes CASSLDSYSSGANVLTF.

The chain is built from TRBV28 and TRBJ2-5; no clear D. The J call may be faulty, since TRBJ2-7 better matches the DNA end. This CDR3 contains 18 residues. The germline gives CDR1 MDHEN, CDR2 SYDVKM. In DNA, the CDR3 is TGTGCCAGCCCGCCCGGCGGTGGCTCATATCCGAGCTCCTACGAGCAGTACTTC. It yields the protein CASPPGGGSYPSSYEQYF.

The rearrangement uses TRBV6-5 and TRBJ2-7, with 7 bases matching TRBD1. Trimming at V came to 2 bases and at J to 7 bases, leaving 8 bases not matched to a gene. The CDR3 totals 14 residues. CDR1 and CDR2 (germline): MNHEY, SVGAGI. This CDR3 reads CASSYDRVQGEQYF. CDR3 sequence (DNA): TGTGCCAGCAGTTACGACAGGGTCCAGGGGGAGCAGTACTTC.

The V call is TRBV10-2, the J call TRBJ2-5; 10 bases line up with TRBD2. The V gene end was trimmed by 6 bases and the J gene end by 1 base; junction bases not matched to a gene: 5. The CDR3 contains 15 residues. Germline V lookup: CDR1 WSHSY, CDR2 SAAADI. The CDR3: CASRRGLAVQETQYF. The CDR3 bases are TGCGCCAGCAGGCGTGGACTAGCGGTCCAAGAGACCCAGTACTTC.

The genes are TRBV13 and TRBJ2-7, with D possibly matching TRBD2 (5 bases). CDR3 length: 14 residues. Germline CDR1 and CDR2: PRHDT and FYEKMQ (reference sequence). Trimming cost V 2 bases and J 7 bases, with 15 bases left between them. This chain's CDR3 is CASSLRAVLREQYF. In nucleotides, the CDR3 is TGTGCCAGCAGCTTACGAGCGGTGCTTAGGGAGCAGTACTTC.

The chain employs TRBV19 and TRBJ1-5; D is undetermined. Germline V gives CDR1 LNHDA, CDR2 SQIVND (reference sequence). Trimming shortened V by 8 bases and J by 0 bases, and 8 bases separated the two germline ends. The CDR3 extends over 13 amino acids. CDR3 amino acids: CASRTHSNQPQHF. Here the CDR3 DNA reads TGTGCCAGTCGGACTCATAGCAATCAGCCCCAGCATTTT.

This chain connects TRBV5-6 to TRBJ1-2; D is perhaps TRBD1 (6 bases). This CDR3 comprises 16 residues. V was pared by 4 bases and J by 4 bases, with 20 bases between. Germline-derived CDR1 and CDR2 are SGHDT and YYEEEE. Here the CDR3 DNA reads TGTGCCAGCAGCATGGGCCCCAACAGGGCTGGCTATGGCTACACCTTC. Protein: CASSMGPNRAGYGYTF.

The chain links TRBV20-1 to TRBJ2-7; the D gene is possibly TRBD2 (5 bases). Germline CDR1 and CDR2: DFQATT and SNEGSKA (reference sequence). Trimming left V 3 bases short and J 7 bases short, with 10 bases between. This CDR3 has 11 amino acids. The CDR3 DNA reads TGCAGTGCTAGGACTAAAATGGAGCAGTACTTC. Translated: CSARTKMEQYF.

This clone has more than one count but fewer than ten. The J gene is TRBJ1-4, the V gene TRBV6-5, with D uncertain. Trimming removed 0 bases at V and 4 bases at J, with 6 bases between. Germline V gene sequence: CDR1 MNHEY, CDR2 SVGAGI. The length of the CDR3 is 14 residues. The CDR3 bases are TGTGCCAGCAGTTACTCCGGGTTTAATGAAAAACTGTTTTTT. Encoded protein: CASSYSGFNEKLFF.

The chain recombines TRBV7-3 with TRBJ1-2, with 7 bases matching TRBD1. Germline values: CDR1 SGHTA, CDR2 FQGTGA. V was pared by 1 base and J by 4 bases, with 6 bases of the junction left unmatched. The CDR3 runs 15 residues. CDR3 protein: CASSLRQGLFYGYTF. The CDR3 nucleotides read TGTGCCAGCAGCTTAAGACAGGGACTCTTCTATGGCTACACCTTC.

This chain joins TRBV19 and TRBJ2-5; the D gene is possibly TRBD1 (6 bases). This CDR3 region has 10 residues. Trimming took off 11 bases at V and 5 bases at J, with 9 bases between the two ends. Germline CDR1 is LNHDA and CDR2 is SQIVND (reference sequence). The CDR3 reads CASRGETQYF. The CDR3 nucleotides read TGTGCCTCAAGGGGGGAGACCCAGTACTTC.